This T cell receptor (beta chain) was captured in a study of cytomegalovirus exposure and HLA in healthy donors. This clone was seen more than once but under ten times. No antigen is known for it. All donors participated as healthy donors of bone marrow. Between the trimmed V and J ends, which lost 3 bases and 0 bases, there was a span of 9 bases. Germline V CDR1 and CDR2: SQVTM, ANQGSEA. The CDR3 contains 13 residues. PCR employed 60 Vbeta and 13 Jbeta primers. Assay used: immunoSEQ multiplex PCR; TCRdb lists only in-frame clones, some missing. The sample has approximately 130,000 clones, roughly 80% seen once. Study results and limitations: Fewer than 20,000 TCR beta sequences were associated with HLA alleles at 0.05 false discovery rate in a later analysis. In a later analysis, a genetic analysis reported fewer productive-TCR N-insertions in an Asian-associated ancestry cluster than the cohort average.

Sequenced material: PBMCs. The clonotype comes from a man in his thirties or forties in good health and CMV-seronegative. V gene TRBV29-1 combines with J gene TRBJ2-7; D not resolved. The CDR3 here is CSVDQATSYEQYF. Here the CDR3 DNA reads TGCAGCGTTGATCAGGCAACCTCCTACGAGCAGTACTTC.